This T cell receptor (beta chain) was found in a study of cytomegalovirus exposure and HLA in healthy donors (dated by TCRdb to 2017 to 2019). In the study overall: An earlier analysis of some 620 of the donors reported 250 to 300 Gb of sequence data and 90 million to 120 million unique TCR beta sequences obtained from about 179 million T cells. Typing coverage differed by locus: A, B, C, DRB1 and DQB1 were typed in roughly 620-630 donors, DQA1 in 522, DPA1 in approximately 610, and DPB1 in just under 490. All discovery cohort repertoires had been generated using a single sequencing platform. In a later genetic analysis, genome-wide SNP genotypes for 398 of the 666 donors were used, and that subset was treated as a discovery cohort. The study used immunosequencing to profile the T cell repertoires of some 600 subjects and linked those repertoires to cytomegalovirus serostatus. Along with the approximately 600-subject first cohort, a separate validation cohort of more than 90 different subjects was used. The study aimed to test whether cataloging public T cell receptors could reveal signatures of past pathogen exposure. Four or five DR-DQ haplotypes were handled as single units for association and clustering because linkage in the cohort was strong. Donor age, sex, ethnicity and CMV serostatus were collected together with the repertoire data. On average, around 240,000 unique TCR beta nucleotide sequences were sequenced per donor among a few hundred genotyped donors of the cohort, with roughly 18% of those sequences being non-productive. An early release covering more than 500 HLA-typed donors comprised about 300 gigabases of sequencing data and approximately 80 million unique TCR sequences. In an earlier analysis of a few hundred of the donors, high-throughput TCR beta sequencing was used to judge whether each TCR beta V gene segment behaved as functional or pseudogenic. Class I and class II HLA loci were covered by the typing at four-digit resolution. The study combined high-throughput TCR immunosequencing, statistical association of individual TCRs with disease status, and machine learning to predict cytomegalovirus infection status. Of the roughly 400 genotyped donors, less than 90% were placed in the genetic ancestry cluster associated with self-reported Caucasian donors. Rather than drawing on any new phenotypic data, the later analysis identified candidate immune exposures from TCR beta sequences and the way those sequences occurred across donors. To study patterns of TCR occurrence, a later analysis re-analyzed previously published TCR beta repertoires from around 700 donors and added high-resolution HLA genotyping.

Details on this clone: This receptor's antigen is unknown. Sequence at one end of the junction differs from germline and may be a read error.

General study outcomes and caveats: The classifier was reported to diagnose cytomegalovirus status with high specificity and sensitivity in both the original cohort and the validation cohort. Most CMV-associated TCR beta chains appeared to be HLA-restricted in a later analysis, and the HLA associations seemed to be driven largely by CMV exposure. Only TCR beta chains were sequenced in this cohort, and the absence of alpha or paired-chain data limited detectable features. Compared with equally common non-associated chains, HLA-associated TCR beta chains in a later analysis were more clonally expanded and had lower generation probabilities. Because some donors lacked HLA typing at each locus, the association tests relied only on the typed subset. A group of highly shared sequence variants was considered likely to be a technical artifact of the sequencing pipeline. Most TCR sequences were seen in very few donors, while some public TCRs were found in many individuals. At a false discovery rate of 0.05, a later analysis linked 16,951 TCR beta sequences to specific HLA alleles. Linkage disequilibrium might explain the correlated functional status among segregating V segments, but an unknown experimental factor could not be ruled out. CMV serostatus was the only immune exposure information available for the cohort. A further reported finding was that TCR beta sequences accurately predicted the HLA-A and HLA-B alleles for most subjects in the first cohort. A later analysis reported that several top co-occurrence clusters appeared linked to parvovirus B19, influenza, CMV and Epstein-Barr virus. In vitro tests confirmed that a few of the cytomegalovirus-associated TCR beta chains recognize cytomegalovirus antigens. A later genetic analysis associated a missense DCLRE1C variant with V-gene and J-gene trimming of TCR beta chains, and an independent cohort replicated the association. Sequencing depth was assumed to be roughly uniform across donors in the presence/absence analyses, though that assumption may not hold. The study gave a list of roughly 150 TCR beta chains associated with cytomegalovirus. An earlier analysis of approximately 540 of the donors showed that most TCR beta V segments appeared in productive rearrangements either about 90% or about 30% of the time, which broadly matched IMGT annotations. According to the authors, the approach could potentially be generalized to other disease states and immunological phenotypes. A later analysis found that TCR association rates varied across HLA loci, with DRB1 alleles showing the most associated TCRs and HLA-C alleles the fewest. When HLA alleles, especially DR and DQ, strongly co-occurred, attributing TCR associations to individual alleles was difficult. About 17 rarely observed V segments, including chromosome 9 orphons, were excluded from the earlier analysis of a few hundred of the donors because counts were too low. A later genetic analysis reported fewer N-insertions in productive TCRs among donors in an Asian-associated ancestry cluster than the roughly 700-donor mean.

Libraries were built with the immunoSEQ multiplex PCR assay. For the multiplex PCR, a mixture combining 60 forward primers for TCR Vbeta segments and 13 reverse primers for TCR Jbeta segments was used. The CDR3 region of rearranged TCR beta genes was amplified from genomic DNA with a multiplex PCR assay. The Illumina HiSeq System was used to sequence the amplified TCR beta libraries as 87-base-pair reads. The original methods were these. Across the roughly 640 repertoires, a later analysis counted roughly 84 million unique TCR beta chains, roughly 11 million of which were shared by at least two donors. To remove PCR and sequencing errors, raw reads were error-corrected and collapsed into unique sequences using a nearest-neighbor algorithm that merged closely related sequences. To assign V, D and J gene segments, CDR3 sequences were aligned to IMGT reference sequences. For a sequence to be retained, at least a six-nucleotide match to both a V gene segment and a J gene segment was required. Rearrangements were called productive when the CDR3 lacked stop codons and stayed in frame with V and J; all others were non-productive. CDR3 was defined according to IMGT convention as the region running from the second conserved V-encoded cysteine to the conserved J-encoded phenylalanine. In an earlier analysis of around 600 of the donors, sequences lacking an unambiguous match to a single V gene segment were excluded. In an earlier analysis of a few hundred of the donors, V segments were called functional above 56.7% productive rearrangements and were called segregating when the between-donor standard deviation exceeded 5%. A statistical classification framework was developed to diagnose cytomegalovirus status using the catalog of TCR beta chain sequences. In a later analysis, V and J genes were assigned by comparing TCR nucleotide sequences against IMGT/GENE-DB human TR gene sequences. In a later analysis, CDR3 sequences and most-parsimonious VDJ recombination scenarios were assigned using the TCRdist pipeline. In a later analysis, every TCR beta chain was defined by the combination of its CDR3 amino acid sequence and its V-gene family, and reads without a unique V-gene family were dropped. To address suspected cross-contamination and a sequencing artifact, a later analysis removed under 600 highly shared, low-generation-probability nucleotide sequences. For each public chain, a later analysis derived a clonal expansion index from normalized ranks of inferred template counts within each repertoire. A later analysis computed generation probabilities with a VDJ recombination model fitted to out-of-frame rearrangements, and checked the results against IGoR. In a later analysis, hypergeometric tests were used to score TCR-TCR, TCR-HLA and TCR-CMV co-occurrence, with a repertoire-size bias correction applied to TCR pairs. To estimate false discovery rates, a later analysis permuted the HLA or CMV assignments 20 times. In a later analysis, co-occurring TCRs were grouped using DBSCAN, and TCRdist sequence similarity was added for clustering within HLA-allele-positive subsets. Co-occurrence clustering excluded repertoires with fewer than 30,000 or more than 120,000 public chains, plus five with anomalous nucleotide sharing. The immuneACCESS repertoire file appears here via TCRdb, limited to in-frame rearrangements. These files lack a portion of the clones; in checked studies, under half of the deficit traces to unresolved V genes, and the cause of the others is not known. The DNA gave D and trimming, while V, J and clone size come from that table. Across this sample there are some 170,000 clones, with 70% to 85% seen only once. The ten most abundant clones make up 3.5% to 4.5% of the sample.

In total, roughly 670 healthy bone marrow donors made up the cohort. At the time of sampling, all cohort members were nominally healthy, though unrecorded immune exposures were likely present. The donor was CMV seropositive and belonged to the group of 250 to 300 seropositive cohort members. Every donor gave a peripheral blood sample, and the peripheral blood mononuclear cells from that sample were used for TCR beta sequencing. The Qiagen DNeasy Blood Extraction Kit was used to extract genomic DNA from the blood cell samples. The sequenced sample consisted of PBMCs. This sequence originates from a woman aged 60-70 years in good health and CMV-seropositive.

The CDR3 reads as follows: CASGFPASGTGELFF. The sequenced DNA: TGTGCCAGCGGTTTTCCCGCTAGCGGGACCGGGGAGCTGTTTTTT. The chain is made from TRBV28 and TRBJ2-2, and TRBD2 matches 8 of the central bases. Taken from cysteine to phenylalanine, the CDR3 has 15 residues. CDR3 DNA only is kept here, 45 bases in frame from base 1. The CDR1 and CDR2 encoded by the germline V gene are MDHEN and SYDVKM.